The entry below gives a single TCR beta chain sequence along with its context. Its matching antigen is unknown. Trimming took off 4 bases at V and 0 bases at J, with 14 bases between the two ends. Germline CDR1 SGHRS, CDR2 YFSETQ. The CDR3 loop spans 16 amino acids. This specimen belongs to a study of OX40 agonist ivuxolimab in advanced cancers. Turning to the study itself: Eligibility admitted prior anti-PD-1, anti-PD-L1 or anti-CTLA-4 therapy; around 38% had some. Study outcomes and limitations: Mean expanded clone counts were higher in CD8+ than CD4+ T cells.

Here immunoSEQ multiplex PCR was the method, and the copy in TCRdb shows in-frame clones only, minus some. The sample contains about 24,000 clones, 80% to 90% of which appear only once. Here the sequenced sample was CD4+ or CD8+ T cells sorted from blood, taken in a trial of the OX40 agonist ivuxolimab. This TCR derives from an adult with an advanced solid tumor such as melanoma, head and neck, liver or kidney cancer. The chain joins TRBV5-1 to TRBJ2-1, with D tentatively TRBD2 (5 bases). The CDR3 reads CASSGLPGSSYNEQFF. The DNA for the CDR3 is TGCGCCAGCAGCGGGTTACCGGGGAGCTCCTACAATGAGCAGTTCTTC. The variable domain in full, completed from reference TRBV5-1 and TRBJ2-1, reads KAGVTQTPRYLIKTRGQQVTLSCSPISGHRSVSWYQQTPGQGLQFLFEYFSETQRNKGNFPGRFSGRQFSNSRSEMNVSTLELGDSALYLCASSGLPGSSYNEQFFGPGTRLTVL.